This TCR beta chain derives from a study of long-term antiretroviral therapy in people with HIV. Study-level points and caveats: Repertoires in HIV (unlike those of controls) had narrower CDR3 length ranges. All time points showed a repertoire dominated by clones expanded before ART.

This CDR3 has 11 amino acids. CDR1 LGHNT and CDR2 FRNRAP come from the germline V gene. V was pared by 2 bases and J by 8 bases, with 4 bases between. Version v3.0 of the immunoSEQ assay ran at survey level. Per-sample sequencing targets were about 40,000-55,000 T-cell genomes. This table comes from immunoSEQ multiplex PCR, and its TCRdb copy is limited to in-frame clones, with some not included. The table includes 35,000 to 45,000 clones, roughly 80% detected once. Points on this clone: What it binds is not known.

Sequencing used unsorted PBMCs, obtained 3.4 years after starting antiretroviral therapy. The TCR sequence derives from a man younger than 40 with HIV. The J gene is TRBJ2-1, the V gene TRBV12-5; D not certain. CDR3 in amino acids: CASGLRDEQFF. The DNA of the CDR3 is TGTGCTAGTGGTTTGAGGGATGAGCAGTTCTTC. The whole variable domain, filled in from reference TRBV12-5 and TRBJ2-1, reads DARVTQTPRHKVTEMGQEVTMRCQPILGHNTVFWYRQTMMQGLELLAYFRNRAPLDDSGMPKDRFSAEMPDATLATLKIQPSEPRDSAVYFCASGLRDEQFFGPGTRLTVL.